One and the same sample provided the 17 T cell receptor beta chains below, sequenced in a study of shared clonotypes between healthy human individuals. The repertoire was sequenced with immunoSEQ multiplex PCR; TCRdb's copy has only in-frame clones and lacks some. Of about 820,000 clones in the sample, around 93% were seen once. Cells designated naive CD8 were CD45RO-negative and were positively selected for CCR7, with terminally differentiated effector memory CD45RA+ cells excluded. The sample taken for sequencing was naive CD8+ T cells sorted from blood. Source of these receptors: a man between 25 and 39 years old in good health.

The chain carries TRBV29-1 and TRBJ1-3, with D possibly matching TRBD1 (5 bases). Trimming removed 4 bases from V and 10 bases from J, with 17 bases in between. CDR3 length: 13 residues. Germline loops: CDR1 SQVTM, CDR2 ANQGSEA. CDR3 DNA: TGCAGCGTTGCTGCAGGACACATAGGGACCATATATTTT. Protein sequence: CSVAAGHIGTIYF. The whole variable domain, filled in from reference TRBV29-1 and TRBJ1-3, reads SAVISQKPSRDICQRGTSLTIQCQVDSQVTMMFWYRQQPGQSLTLIATANQGSEATYESGFVIDKFPISRPNLTFSTLTVSNMSPEDSSIYLCSVAAGHIGTIYFGEGSWLTVV.

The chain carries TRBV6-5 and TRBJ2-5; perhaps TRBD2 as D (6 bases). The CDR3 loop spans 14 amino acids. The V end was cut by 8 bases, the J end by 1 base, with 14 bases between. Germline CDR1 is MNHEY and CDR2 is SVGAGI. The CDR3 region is CASGRTGAQETQYF. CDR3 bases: TGTGCCAGCGGTAGGACGGGAGCCCAAGAGACCCAGTACTTC.

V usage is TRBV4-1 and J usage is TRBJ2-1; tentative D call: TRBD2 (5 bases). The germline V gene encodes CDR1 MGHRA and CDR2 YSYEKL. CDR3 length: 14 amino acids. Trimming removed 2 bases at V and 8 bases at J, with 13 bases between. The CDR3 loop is CASSQTEGVDEQFF. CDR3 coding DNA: TGCGCCAGCAGCCAAACAGAGGGTGTCGATGAGCAGTTCTTC.

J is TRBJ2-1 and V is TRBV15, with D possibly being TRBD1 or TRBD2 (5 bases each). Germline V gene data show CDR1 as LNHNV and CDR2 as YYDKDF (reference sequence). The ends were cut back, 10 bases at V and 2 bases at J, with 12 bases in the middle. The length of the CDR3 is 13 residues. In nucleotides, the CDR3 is TGTGCCAGCCGGGACCGGACCTACAATGAGCAGTTCTTC. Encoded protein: CASRDRTYNEQFF.

The CDR3 nucleotides read TGCGCCAGCAGCCAAGTCTCCAGGGGGATTGTAATGGACGCCCAGTACTTC. It codes for CASSQVSRGIVMDAQYF. This chain links TRBV4-1 with TRBJ2-5; TRBD1 matches at 7 bases. The CDR3 sequence is 17 residues long. Germline values: CDR1 MGHRA, CDR2 YSYEKL. After removal of 1 base from V and 9 bases from J, the junction contained 17 bases not matched to a gene.

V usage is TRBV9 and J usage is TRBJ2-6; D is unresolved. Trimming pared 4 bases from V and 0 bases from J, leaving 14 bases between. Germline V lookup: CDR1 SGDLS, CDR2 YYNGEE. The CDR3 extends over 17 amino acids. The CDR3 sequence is CASSSSDGSSGANVLTF. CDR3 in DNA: TGTGCCAGCAGCTCCTCGGACGGAAGCTCTGGGGCCAACGTCCTGACTTTC.

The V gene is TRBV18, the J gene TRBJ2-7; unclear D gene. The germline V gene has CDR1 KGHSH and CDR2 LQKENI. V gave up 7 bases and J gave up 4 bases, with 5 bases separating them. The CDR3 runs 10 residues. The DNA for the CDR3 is TGTGCCAGCTTCTATTACGAGCAGTACTTC. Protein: CASFYYEQYF.

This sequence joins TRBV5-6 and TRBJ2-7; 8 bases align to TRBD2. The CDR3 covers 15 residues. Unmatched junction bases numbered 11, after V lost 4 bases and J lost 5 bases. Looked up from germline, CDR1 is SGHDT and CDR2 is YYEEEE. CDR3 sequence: CASSPGGAGRNEQYF. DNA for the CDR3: TGTGCCAGCAGCCCGGGGGGGGCTGGAAGGAACGAGCAGTACTTC. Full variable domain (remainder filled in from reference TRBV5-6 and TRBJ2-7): DAGVTQSPTHLIKTRGQQVTLRCSPKSGHDTVSWYQQALGQGPQFIFQYYEEEERQRGNFPDRFSGHQFPNYSSELNVNALLLGDSALYLCASSPGGAGRNEQYFGPGTRLTVT.

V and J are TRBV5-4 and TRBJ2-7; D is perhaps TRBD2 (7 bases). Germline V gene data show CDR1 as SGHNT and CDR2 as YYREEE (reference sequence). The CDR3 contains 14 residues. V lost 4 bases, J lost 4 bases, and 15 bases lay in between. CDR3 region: CASSLSGGEYEQYF. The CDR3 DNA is TGTGCCAGCAGCCTCTCGGGGGGCGAGTACGAGCAGTACTTC.

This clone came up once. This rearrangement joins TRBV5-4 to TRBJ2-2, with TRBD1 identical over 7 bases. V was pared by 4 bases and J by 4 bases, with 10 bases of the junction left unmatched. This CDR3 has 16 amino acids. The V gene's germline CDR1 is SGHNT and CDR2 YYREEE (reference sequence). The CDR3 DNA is TGTGCCAGCAGCCAGAGACAGGGTACGGGCACCGGGGAGCTGTTTTTT. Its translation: CASSQRQGTGTGELFF.

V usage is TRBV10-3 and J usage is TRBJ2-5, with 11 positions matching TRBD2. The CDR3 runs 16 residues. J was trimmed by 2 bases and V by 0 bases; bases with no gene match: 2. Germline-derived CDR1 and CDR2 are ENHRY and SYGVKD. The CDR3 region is CAISESSGRAQETQYF. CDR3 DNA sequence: TGTGCCATCAGTGAGTCTAGCGGGAGGGCTCAAGAGACCCAGTACTTC.

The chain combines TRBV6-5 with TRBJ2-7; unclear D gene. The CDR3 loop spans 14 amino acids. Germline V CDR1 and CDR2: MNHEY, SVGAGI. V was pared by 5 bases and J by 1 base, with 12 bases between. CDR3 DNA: TGTGCCAGCAGTCCTCGGTCTCTGTCCTACGAGCAGTACTTC. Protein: CASSPRSLSYEQYF.

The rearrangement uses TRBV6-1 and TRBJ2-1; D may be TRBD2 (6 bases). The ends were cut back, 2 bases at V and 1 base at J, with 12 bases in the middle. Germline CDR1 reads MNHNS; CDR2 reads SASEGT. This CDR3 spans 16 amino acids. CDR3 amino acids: CASSEPTGGSYNEQFF. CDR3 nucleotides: TGTGCCAGCAGTGAACCCACTGGGGGGTCCTACAATGAGCAGTTCTTC.

CDR3 nucleotides: TGTGCCAGCAGTTTAGGGAAAATCAACACCGGGGAGCTGTTTTTT. Translation: CASSLGKINTGELFF. The chain joins TRBV27 to TRBJ2-2, with D unresolved. Per germline, CDR1 MNHEY and CDR2 SMNVEV (reference sequence). The CDR3 is made up of 15 amino acids. The ends were cut back, 2 bases at V and 2 bases at J, with 9 bases in the middle.

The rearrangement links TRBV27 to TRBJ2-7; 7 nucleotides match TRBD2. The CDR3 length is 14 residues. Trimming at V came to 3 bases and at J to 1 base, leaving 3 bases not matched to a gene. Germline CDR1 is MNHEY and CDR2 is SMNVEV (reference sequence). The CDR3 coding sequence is TGTGCCAGCAGTTTTGGAGCGGGGTCCTACGAGCAGTACTTC. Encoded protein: CASSFGAGSYEQYF.

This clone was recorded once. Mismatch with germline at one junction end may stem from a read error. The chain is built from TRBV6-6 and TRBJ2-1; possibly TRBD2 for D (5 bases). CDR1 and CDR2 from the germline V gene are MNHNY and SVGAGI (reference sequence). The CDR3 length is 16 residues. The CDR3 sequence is CASSYSAEDSNNEQFF. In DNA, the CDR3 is TGTGCCAGCAGTTACAGCGCTGAGGACTCCAACAATGAGCAGTTCTTC.

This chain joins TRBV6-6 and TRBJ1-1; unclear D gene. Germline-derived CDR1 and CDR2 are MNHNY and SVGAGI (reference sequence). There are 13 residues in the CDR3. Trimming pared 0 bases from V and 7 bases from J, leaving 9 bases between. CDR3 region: CASSYSLAVEAFF. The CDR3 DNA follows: TGTGCCAGCAGTTACTCGCTAGCGGTTGAAGCTTTCTTT.